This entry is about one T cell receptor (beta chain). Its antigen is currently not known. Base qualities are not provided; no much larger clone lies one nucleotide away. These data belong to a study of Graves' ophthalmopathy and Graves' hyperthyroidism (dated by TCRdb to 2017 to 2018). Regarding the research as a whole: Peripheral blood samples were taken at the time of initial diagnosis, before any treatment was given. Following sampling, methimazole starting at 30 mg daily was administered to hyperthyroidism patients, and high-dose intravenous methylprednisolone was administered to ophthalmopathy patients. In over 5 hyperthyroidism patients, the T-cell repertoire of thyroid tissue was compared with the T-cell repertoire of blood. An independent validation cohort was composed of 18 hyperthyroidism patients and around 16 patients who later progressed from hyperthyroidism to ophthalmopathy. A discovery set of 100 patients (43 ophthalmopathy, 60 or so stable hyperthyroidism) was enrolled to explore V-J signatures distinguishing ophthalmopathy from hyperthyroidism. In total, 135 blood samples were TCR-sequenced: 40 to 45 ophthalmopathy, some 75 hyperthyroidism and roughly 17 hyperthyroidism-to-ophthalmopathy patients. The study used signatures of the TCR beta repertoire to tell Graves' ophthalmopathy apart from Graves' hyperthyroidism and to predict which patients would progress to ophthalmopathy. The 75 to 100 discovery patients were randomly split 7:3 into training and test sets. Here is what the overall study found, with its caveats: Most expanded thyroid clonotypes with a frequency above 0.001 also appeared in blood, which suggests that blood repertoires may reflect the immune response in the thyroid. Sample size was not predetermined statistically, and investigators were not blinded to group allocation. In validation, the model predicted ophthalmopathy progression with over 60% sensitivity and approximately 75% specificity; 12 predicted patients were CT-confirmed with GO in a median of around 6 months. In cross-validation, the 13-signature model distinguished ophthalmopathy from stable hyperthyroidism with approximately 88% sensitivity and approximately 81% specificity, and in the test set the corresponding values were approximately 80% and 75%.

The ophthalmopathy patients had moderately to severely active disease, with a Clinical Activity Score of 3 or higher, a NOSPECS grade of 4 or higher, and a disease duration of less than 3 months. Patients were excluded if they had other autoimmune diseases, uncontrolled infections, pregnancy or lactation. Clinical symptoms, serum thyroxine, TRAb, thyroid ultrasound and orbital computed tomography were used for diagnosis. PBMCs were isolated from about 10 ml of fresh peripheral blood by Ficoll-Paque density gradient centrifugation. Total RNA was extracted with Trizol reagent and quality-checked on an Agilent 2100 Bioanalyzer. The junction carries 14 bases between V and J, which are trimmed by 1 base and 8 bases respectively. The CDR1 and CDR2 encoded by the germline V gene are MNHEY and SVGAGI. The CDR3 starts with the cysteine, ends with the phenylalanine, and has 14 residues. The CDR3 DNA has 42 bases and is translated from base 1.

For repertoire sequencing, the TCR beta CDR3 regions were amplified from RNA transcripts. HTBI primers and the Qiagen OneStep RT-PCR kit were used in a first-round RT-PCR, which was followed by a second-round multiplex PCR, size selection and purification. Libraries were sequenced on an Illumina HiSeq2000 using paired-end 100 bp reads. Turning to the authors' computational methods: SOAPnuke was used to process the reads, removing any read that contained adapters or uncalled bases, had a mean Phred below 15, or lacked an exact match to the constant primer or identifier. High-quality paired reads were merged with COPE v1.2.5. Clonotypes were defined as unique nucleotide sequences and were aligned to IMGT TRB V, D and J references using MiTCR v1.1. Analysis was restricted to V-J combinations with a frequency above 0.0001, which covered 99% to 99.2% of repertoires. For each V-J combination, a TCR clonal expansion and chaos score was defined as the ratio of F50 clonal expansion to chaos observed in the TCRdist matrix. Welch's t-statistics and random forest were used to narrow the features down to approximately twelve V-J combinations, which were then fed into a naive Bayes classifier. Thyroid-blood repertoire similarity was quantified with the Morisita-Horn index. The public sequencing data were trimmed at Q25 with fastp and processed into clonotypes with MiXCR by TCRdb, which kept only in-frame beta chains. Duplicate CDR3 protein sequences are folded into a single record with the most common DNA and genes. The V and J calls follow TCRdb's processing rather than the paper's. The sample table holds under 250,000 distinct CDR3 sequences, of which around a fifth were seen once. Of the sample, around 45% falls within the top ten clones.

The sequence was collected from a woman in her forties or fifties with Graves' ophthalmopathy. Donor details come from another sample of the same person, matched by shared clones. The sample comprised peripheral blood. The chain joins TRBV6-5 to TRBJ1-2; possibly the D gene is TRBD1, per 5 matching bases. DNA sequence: TGTGCCAGCAGTTACTTCGTGGGGCCGGGAGGCTACACCTTC. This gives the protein CASSYFVGPGGYTF.